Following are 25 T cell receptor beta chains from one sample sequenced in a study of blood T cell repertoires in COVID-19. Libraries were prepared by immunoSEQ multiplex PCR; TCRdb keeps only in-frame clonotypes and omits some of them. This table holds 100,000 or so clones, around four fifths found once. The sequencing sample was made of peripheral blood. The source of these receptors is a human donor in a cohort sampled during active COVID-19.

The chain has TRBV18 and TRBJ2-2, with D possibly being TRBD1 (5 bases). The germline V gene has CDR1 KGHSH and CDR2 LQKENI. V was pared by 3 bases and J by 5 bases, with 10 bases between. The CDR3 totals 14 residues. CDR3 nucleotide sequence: TGTGCCAGCTCACCTGTGACAGCAACCGGGGAGCTGTTTTTT. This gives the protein CASSPVTATGELFF.

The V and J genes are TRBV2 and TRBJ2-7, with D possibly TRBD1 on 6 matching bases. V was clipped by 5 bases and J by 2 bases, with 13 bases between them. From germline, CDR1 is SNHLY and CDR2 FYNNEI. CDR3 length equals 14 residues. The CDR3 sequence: CASSPDRYTYEQYF. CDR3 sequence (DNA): TGTGCCAGCAGTCCCGACAGGTACACCTACGAGCAGTACTTC.

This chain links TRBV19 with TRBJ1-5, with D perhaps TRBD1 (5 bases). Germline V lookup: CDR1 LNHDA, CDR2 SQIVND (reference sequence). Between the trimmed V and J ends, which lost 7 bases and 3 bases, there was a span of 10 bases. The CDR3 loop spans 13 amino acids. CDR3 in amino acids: CASTAGNNQPQHF. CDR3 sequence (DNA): TGTGCCAGTACCGCAGGGAACAATCAGCCCCAGCATTTT.

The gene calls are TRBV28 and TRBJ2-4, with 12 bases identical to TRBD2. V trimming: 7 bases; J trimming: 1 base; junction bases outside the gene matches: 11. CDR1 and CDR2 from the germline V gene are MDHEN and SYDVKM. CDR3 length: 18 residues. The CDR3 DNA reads TGTGCCAGCACTTCCCCGGGACTAGCGGGCGAGGCCAAAAACATTCAGTACTTC. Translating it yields CASTSPGLAGEAKNIQYF.

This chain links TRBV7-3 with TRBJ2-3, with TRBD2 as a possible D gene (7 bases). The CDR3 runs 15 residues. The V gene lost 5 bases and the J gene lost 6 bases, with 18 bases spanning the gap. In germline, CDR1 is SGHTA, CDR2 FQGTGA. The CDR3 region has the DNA TGTGCCAGCAGCCCTGCTGGAGGGAGGGGGGATACGCAGTATTTT. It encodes CASSPAGGRGDTQYF.

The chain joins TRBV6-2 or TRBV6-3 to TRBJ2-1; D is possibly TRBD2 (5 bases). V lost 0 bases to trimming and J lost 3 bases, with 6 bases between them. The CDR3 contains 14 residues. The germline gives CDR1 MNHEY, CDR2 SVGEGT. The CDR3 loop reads CASSYSRVYNEQFF. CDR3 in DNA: TGTGCCAGCAGTTACTCGAGGGTCTACAATGAGCAGTTCTTC.

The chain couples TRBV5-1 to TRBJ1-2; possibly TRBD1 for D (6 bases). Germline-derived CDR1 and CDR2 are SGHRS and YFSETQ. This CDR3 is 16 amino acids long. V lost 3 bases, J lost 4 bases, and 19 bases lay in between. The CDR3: CASSSRTSGQTYGYTF. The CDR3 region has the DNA TGCGCCAGCAGCTCGCGAACCTCCGGACAGACCTATGGCTACACCTTC.

The CDR3 here is CASSLGTGNQPQHF. CDR3 DNA sequence: TGCGCCAGCAGCTTGGGGACAGGGAATCAGCCCCAGCATTTT. V usage is TRBV5-1 and J usage is TRBJ1-5; 8 positions agree with TRBD1. J lost 4 bases, V lost 0 bases, and 0 bases had no gene match. CDR3 length: 14 residues. Germline V gene sequence: CDR1 SGHRS, CDR2 YFSETQ.

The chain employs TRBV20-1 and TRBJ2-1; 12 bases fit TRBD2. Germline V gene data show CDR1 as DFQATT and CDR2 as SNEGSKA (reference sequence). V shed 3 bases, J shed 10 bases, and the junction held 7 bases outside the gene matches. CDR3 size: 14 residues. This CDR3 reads CSASGLAGGREQFF. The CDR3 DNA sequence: TGCAGTGCTAGTGGGCTAGCGGGGGGGCGAGAGCAGTTCTTC.

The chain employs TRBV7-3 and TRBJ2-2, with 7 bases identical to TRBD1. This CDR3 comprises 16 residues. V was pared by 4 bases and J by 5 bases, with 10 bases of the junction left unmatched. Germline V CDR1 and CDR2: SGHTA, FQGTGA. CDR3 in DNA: TGTGCCAGCAGCTCCCGACAGGGCTCGGGAACCGGGGAGCTGTTTTTT. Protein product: CASSSRQGSGTGELFF.

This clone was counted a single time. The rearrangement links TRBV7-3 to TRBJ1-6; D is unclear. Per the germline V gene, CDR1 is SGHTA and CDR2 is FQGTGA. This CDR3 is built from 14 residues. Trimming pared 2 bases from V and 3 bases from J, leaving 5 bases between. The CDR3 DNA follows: TGTGCCAGCAGCTTAGGCAGCTATAATTCACCCCTCCACTTT. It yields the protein CASSLGSYNSPLHF.

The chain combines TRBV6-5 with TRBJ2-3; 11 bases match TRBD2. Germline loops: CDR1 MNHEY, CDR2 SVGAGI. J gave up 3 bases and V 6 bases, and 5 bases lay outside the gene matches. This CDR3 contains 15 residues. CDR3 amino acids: CASRRLAGRTDTQYF. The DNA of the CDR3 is TGTGCCAGCAGAAGACTAGCGGGGAGGACAGATACGCAGTATTTT.

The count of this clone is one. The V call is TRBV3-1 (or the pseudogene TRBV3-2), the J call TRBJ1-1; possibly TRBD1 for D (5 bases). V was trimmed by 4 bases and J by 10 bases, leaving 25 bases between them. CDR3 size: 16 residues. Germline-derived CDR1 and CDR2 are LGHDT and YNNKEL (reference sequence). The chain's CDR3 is CASSPLPGWWQGGAFF. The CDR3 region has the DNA TGTGCCAGCAGCCCCCTACCGGGGTGGTGGCAGGGAGGAGCTTTCTTT.

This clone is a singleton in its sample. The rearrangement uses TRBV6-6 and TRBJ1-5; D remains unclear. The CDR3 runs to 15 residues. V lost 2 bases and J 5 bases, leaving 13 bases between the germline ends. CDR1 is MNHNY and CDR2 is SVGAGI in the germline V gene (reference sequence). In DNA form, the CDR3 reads TGTGCCAGCAGTTACATCCAAAACGAGGATCAGCCCCAGCATTTT. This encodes CASSYIQNEDQPQHF.

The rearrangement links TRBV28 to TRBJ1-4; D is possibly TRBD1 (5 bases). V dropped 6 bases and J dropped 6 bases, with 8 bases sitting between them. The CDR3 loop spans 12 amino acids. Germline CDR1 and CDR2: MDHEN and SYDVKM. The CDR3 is CASSWDYEKLFF. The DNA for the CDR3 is TGTGCCAGCAGCTGGGACTATGAAAAACTGTTTTTT.

CDR3 coding DNA: TGTGCCAGCAGCCCTCGGGCGGGGATTAGCTCCTACGAGCAGTACTTC. It codes for CASSPRAGISSYEQYF. The rearrangement uses TRBV5-6 and TRBJ2-7; weak D call: TRBD2 (6 bases). Trimming pared 4 bases from V and 0 bases from J, leaving 17 bases between. Looked up from germline, CDR1 is SGHDT and CDR2 is YYEEEE. This CDR3 comprises 16 residues.

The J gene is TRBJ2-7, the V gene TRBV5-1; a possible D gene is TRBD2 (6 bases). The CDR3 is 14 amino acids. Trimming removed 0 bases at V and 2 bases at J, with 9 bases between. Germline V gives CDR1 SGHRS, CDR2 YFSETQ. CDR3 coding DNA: TGCGCCAGCAGCTTGGGGGACTTGCCCTACGAGCAGTACTTC. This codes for CASSLGDLPYEQYF.

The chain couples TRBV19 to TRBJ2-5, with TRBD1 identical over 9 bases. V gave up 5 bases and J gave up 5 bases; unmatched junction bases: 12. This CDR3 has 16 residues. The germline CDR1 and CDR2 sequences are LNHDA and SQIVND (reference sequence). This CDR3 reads CASSGPGQGSWETQYF. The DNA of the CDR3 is TGTGCCAGTAGTGGCCCGGGACAGGGAAGTTGGGAGACCCAGTACTTC.

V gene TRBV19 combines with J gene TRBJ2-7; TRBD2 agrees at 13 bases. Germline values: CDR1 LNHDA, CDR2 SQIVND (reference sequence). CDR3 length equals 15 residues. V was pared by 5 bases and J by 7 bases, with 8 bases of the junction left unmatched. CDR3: CASSVGLAGLGEQYF. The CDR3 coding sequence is TGTGCCAGTAGTGTGGGACTAGCGGGGCTTGGGGAGCAGTACTTC.

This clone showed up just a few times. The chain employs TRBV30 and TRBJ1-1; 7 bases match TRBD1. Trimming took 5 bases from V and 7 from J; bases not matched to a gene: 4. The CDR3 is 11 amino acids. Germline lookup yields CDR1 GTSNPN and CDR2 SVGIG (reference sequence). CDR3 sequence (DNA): TGTGCCTGGGTAACAGGGGTTGAAGCTTTCTTT. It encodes CAWVTGVEAFF.

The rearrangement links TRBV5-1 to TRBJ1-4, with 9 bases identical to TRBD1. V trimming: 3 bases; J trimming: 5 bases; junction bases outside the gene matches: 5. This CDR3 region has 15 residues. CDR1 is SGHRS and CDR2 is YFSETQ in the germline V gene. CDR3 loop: CASSSSGTGNEKLFF. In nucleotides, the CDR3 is TGCGCCAGCAGCTCCTCCGGGACAGGGAATGAAAAACTGTTTTTT.

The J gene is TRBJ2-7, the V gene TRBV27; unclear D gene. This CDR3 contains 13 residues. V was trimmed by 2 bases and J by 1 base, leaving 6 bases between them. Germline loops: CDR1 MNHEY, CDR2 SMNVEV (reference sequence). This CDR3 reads CASSLTLSYEQYF. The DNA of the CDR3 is TGTGCCAGCAGTTTAACTCTTTCCTACGAGCAGTACTTC.

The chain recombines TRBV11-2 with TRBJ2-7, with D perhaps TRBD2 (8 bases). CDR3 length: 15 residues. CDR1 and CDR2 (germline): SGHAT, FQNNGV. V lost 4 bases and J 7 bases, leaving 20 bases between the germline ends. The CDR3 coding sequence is TGTGCCAGCAGCTCTACGGGAGGGACAGCCATGGAGCAGTACTTC. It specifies CASSSTGGTAMEQYF.

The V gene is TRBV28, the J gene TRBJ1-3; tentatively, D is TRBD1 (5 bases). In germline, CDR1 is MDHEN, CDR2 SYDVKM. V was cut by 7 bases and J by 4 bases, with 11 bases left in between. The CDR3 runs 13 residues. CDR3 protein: CASTEGRGNTIYF. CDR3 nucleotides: TGTGCCAGCACGGAGGGGAGGGGAAACACCATATATTTT.

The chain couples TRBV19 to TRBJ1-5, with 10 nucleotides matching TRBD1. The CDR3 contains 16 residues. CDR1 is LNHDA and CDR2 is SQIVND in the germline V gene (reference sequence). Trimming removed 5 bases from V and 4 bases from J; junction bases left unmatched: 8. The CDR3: CASSLRTGGDNQPQHF. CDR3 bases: TGTGCCAGTAGTCTCAGGACAGGGGGGGATAATCAGCCCCAGCATTTT.